The 3 T cell receptor beta chains below all came from one sample that was sequenced in a study of beta chain features in type 1 diabetes. The isolated RNA, all of it, was reverse transcribed, so expressed TCRB transcripts were what got sequenced. The method was immunoSEQ multiplex PCR; TCRdb's version includes in-frame clones alone and lacks a portion of them. The repertoire consists of more than 350,000 clones, with over 10% occurring once and the leading ten covering around 0.05%. The material sequenced was naive CD4+ T cells from blood. These receptors originate from a young woman in good health.

This clone was picked up a small number of times. V and J are TRBV11-3 and TRBJ1-2, with TRBD1 identical over 10 bases. Germline assignment: CDR1 SGHNT and CDR2 YENEEA. CDR3 length: 15 amino acids. Trimming took 4 bases from V and 8 from J; bases not matched to a gene: 10. CDR3 DNA sequence: TGTGCCAGCAGCTCCTGGAGGGACAGGGGTAACGGCTACACCTTC. Protein: CASSSWRDRGNGYTF.

This chain joins TRBV15 and TRBJ1-4, with 8 positions matching TRBD1. Germline CDR1 and CDR2: LNHNV and YYDKDF (reference sequence). The CDR3 length is 15 residues. With V trimmed by 5 bases and J by 10 bases, 12 bases remained unmatched. The CDR3 bases are TGTGCCACCAGCGCGCCGGCAAAACAGGGGGGAAAACTGTTTTTT. Its translation: CATSAPAKQGGKLFF. Filled out from reference TRBV15 and TRBJ1-4, the complete variable domain reads DAMVIQNPRYQVTQFGKPVTLSCSQTLNHNVMYWYQQKSSQAPKLLFHYYDKDFNNEADTPDNFQSRRPNTSFCFLDIRSPGLGDTAMYLCATSAPAKQGGKLFFGSGTQLSVL.

The V gene is TRBV9, the J gene TRBJ1-6; D gene uncertain. Trimming cost V 0 bases and J 0 bases, with 10 bases left between them. Germline-derived CDR1 and CDR2 are SGDLS and YYNGEE. The CDR3 runs to 17 residues. The CDR3 DNA follows: TGTGCCAGCAGCGTAGGTTCTGCTAGCTCCTATAATTCACCCCTCCACTTT. Translated, it gives CASSVGSASSYNSPLHF.